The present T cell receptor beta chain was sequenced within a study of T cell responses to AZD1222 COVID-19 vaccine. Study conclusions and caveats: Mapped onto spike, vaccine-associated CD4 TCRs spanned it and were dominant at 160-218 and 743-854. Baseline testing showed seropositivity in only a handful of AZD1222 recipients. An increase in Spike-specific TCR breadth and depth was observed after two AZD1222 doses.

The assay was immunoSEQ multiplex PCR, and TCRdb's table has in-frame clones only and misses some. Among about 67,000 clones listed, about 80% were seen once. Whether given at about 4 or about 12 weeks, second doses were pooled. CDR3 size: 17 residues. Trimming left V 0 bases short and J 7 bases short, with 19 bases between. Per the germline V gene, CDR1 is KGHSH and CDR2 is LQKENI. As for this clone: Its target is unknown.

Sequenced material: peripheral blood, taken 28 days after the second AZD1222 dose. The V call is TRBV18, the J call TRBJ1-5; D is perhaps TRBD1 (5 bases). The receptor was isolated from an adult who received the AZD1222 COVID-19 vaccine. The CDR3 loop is CASSPPYGAGNGQPQHF. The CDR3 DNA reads TGTGCCAGCTCACCACCCTACGGGGCCGGTAACGGACAGCCCCAGCATTTT.